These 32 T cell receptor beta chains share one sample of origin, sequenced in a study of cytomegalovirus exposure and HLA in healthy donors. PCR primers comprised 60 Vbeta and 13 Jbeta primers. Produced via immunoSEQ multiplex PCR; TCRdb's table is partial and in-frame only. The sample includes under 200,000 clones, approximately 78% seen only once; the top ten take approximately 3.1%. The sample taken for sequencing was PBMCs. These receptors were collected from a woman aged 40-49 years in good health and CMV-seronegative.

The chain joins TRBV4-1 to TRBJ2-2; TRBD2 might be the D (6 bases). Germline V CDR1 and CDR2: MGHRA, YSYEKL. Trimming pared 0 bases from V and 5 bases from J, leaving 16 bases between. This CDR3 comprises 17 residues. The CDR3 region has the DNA TGCGCCAGCAGCCAAGATCGACGGGGGTCGGTGACCGGGGAGCTGTTTTTT. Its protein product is CASSQDRRGSVTGELFF.

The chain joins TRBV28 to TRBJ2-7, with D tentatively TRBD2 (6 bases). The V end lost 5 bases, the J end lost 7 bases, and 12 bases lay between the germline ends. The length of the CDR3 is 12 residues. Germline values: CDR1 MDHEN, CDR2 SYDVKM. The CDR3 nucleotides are TGTGCCAGCAGTCCCCCCCGGGGGGAGCAGTACTTC. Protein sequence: CASSPPRGEQYF.

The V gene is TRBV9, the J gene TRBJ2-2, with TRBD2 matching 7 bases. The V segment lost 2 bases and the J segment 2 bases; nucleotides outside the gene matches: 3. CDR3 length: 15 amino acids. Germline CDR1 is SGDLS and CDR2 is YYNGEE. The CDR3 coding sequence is TGTGCCAGCAGCGTCGGGACTACCAACACCGGGGAGCTGTTTTTT. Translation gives CASSVGTTNTGELFF.

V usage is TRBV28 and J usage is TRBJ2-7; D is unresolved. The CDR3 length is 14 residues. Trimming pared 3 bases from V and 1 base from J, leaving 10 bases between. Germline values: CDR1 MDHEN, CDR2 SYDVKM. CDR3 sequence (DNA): TGTGCCAGCAGTTTCCCCCCAGTATCCTACGAGCAGTACTTC. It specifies CASSFPPVSYEQYF. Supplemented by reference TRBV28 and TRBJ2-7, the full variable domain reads DVKVTQSSRYLVKRTGEKVFLECVQDMDHENMFWYRQDPGLGLRLIYFSYDVKMKEKGDIPEGYSVSREKKERFSLILESASTNQTSMYLCASSFPPVSYEQYFGPGTRLTVT.

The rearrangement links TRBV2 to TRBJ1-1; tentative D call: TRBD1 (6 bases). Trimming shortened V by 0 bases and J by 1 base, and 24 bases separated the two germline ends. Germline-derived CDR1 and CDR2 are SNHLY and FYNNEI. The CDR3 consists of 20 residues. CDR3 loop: CASSEAPGRTRGAGNTEAFF. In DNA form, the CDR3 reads TGTGCCAGCAGTGAAGCGCCGGGCCGTACCAGGGGCGCGGGGAACACTGAAGCTTTCTTT.

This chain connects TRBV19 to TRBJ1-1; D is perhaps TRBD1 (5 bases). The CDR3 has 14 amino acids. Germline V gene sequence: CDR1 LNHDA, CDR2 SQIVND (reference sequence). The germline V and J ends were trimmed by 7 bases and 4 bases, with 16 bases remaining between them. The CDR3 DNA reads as TGTGCCAGTACCCAGACGTCCGGGGGCACTGAAGCTTTCTTT. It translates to CASTQTSGGTEAFF.

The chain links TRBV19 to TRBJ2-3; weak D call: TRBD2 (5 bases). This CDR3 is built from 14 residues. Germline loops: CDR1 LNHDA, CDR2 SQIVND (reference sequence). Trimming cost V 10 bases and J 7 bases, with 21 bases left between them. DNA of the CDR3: TGTGCCACCAGTACTGGAAACAGACTAAATACGCAGTATTTT. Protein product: CATSTGNRLNTQYF.

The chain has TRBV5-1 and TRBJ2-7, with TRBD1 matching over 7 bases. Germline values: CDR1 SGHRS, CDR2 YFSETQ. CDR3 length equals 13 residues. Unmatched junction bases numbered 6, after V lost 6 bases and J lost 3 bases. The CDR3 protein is CASNLPGGYEQYF. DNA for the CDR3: TGCGCCAGCAACCTACCAGGGGGCTACGAGCAGTACTTC. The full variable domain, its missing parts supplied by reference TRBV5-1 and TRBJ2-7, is KAGVTQTPRYLIKTRGQQVTLSCSPISGHRSVSWYQQTPGQGLQFLFEYFSETQRNKGNFPGRFSGRQFSNSRSEMNVSTLELGDSALYLCASNLPGGYEQYFGPGTRLTVT.

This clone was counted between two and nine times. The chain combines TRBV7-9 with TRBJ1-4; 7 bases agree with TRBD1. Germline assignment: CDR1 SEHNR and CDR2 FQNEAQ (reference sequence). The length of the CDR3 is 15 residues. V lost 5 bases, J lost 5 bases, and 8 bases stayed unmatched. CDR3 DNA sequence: TGTGCCAGCAGCAAGGAGGCAGGGGGAAATGAAAAACTGTTTTTT. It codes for CASSKEAGGNEKLFF.

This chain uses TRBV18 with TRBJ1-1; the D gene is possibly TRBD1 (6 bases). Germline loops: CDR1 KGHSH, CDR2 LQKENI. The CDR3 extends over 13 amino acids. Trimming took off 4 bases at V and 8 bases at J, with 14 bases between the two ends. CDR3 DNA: TGTGCCAGCTCACTTTTCGCCGGGACAGAAGCTTTCTTT. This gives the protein CASSLFAGTEAFF.

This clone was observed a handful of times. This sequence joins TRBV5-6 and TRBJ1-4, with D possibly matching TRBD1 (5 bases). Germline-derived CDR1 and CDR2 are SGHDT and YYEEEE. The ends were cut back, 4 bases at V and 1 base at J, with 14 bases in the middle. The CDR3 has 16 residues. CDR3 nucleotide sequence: TGTGCCAGCAGCCTACTAACGACAGAAACTAATGAAAAACTGTTTTTT. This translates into CASSLLTTETNEKLFF. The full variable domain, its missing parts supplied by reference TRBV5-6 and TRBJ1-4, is DAGVTQSPTHLIKTRGQQVTLRCSPKSGHDTVSWYQQALGQGPQFIFQYYEEEERQRGNFPDRFSGHQFPNYSSELNVNALLLGDSALYLCASSLLTTETNEKLFFGSGTQLSVL.

For the CDR3, the DNA is TGTGCCAGCAGTCCTTTATCCGGGGGGGCGCGCGATGAGCAGTTCTTC. It is translated as CASSPLSGGARDEQFF. J is TRBJ2-1 and V is TRBV6-4; 8 bases fit TRBD2. With 5 bases clipped from V and 8 bases from J, the junction kept 14 bases outside the gene matches. Per germline, CDR1 MRHNA and CDR2 SNTAGT. The CDR3 has 16 amino acids.

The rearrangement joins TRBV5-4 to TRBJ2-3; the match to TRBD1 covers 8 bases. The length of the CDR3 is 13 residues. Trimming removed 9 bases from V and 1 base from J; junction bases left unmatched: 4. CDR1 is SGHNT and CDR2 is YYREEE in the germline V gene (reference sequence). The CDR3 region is CAIPDRGTDTQYF. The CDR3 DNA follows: TGTGCCATCCCGGACAGGGGCACAGATACGCAGTATTTT.

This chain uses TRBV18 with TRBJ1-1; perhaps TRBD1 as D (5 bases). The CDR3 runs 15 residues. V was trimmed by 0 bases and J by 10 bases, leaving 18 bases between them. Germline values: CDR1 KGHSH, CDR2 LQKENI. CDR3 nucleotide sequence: TGTGCCAGCTCACCACCGACGTTAGCAGGGAAGGGAGCTTTCTTT. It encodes CASSPPTLAGKGAFF.

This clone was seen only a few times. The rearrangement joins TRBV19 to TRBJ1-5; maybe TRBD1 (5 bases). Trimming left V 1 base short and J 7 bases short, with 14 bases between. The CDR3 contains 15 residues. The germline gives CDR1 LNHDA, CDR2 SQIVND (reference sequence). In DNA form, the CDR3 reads TGTGCCAGTAGTATAGGGACACGGGGAGGACAGCCCCAGCATTTT. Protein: CASSIGTRGGQPQHF.

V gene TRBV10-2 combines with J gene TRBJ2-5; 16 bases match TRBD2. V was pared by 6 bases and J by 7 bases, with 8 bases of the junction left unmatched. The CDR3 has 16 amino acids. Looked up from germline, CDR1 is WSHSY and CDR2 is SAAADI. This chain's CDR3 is CASSRGLAGGPGTQYF. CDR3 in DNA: TGCGCCAGCAGCCGGGGACTAGCGGGGGGGCCTGGGACCCAGTACTTC.

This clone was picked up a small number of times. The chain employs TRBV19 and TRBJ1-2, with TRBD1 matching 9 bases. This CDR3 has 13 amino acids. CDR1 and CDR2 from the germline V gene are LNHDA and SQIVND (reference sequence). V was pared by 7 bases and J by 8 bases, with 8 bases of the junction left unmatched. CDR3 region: CASTTTGGEGYTF. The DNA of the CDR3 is TGTGCCAGTACCACAACAGGGGGCGAAGGCTACACCTTC.

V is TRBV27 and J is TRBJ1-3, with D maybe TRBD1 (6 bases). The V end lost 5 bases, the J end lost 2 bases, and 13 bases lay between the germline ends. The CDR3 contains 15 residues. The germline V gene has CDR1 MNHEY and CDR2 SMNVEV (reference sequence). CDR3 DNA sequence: TGTGCCAGCAGTATGGACAGTGCCCCTGGAAACACCATATATTTT. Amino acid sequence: CASSMDSAPGNTIYF.

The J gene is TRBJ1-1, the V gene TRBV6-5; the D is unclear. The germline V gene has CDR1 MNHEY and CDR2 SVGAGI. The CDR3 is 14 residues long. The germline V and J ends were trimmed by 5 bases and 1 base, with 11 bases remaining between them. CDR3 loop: CASSPPIGNTEAFF. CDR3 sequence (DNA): TGTGCCAGCAGTCCCCCAATCGGGAACACTGAAGCTTTCTTT.

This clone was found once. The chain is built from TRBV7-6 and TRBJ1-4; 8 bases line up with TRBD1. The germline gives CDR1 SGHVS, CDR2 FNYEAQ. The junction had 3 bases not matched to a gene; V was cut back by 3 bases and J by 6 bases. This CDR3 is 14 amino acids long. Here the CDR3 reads CASSFGTGYEKLFF. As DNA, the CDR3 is TGTGCCAGCAGCTTTGGGACAGGCTATGAAAAACTGTTTTTT.

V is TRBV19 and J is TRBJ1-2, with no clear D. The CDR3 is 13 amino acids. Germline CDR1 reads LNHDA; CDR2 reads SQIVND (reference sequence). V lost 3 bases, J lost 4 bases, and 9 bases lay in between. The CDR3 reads CASSITERYGYTF. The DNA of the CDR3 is TGTGCCAGTAGTATTACAGAACGCTATGGCTACACCTTC.

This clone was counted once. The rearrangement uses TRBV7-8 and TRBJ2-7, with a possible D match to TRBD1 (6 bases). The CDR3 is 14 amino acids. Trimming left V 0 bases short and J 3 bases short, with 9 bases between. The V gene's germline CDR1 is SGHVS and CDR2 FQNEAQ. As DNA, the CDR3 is TGTGCCAGCAGCTTAGCCGGACAGATCTACGAGCAGTACTTC. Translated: CASSLAGQIYEQYF.

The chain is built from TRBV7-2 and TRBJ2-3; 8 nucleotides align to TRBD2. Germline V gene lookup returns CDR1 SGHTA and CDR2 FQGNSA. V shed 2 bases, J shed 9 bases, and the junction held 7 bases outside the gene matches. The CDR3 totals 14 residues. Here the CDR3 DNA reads TGTGCCAGCAGCTTAATGGGACTAGATGACACGCAGTATTTT. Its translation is CASSLMGLDDTQYF.

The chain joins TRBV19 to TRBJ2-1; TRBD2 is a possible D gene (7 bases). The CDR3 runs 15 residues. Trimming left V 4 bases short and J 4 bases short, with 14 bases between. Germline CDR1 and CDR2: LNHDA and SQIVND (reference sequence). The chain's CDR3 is CASSTTGGHYNEQFF. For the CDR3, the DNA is TGTGCCAGTAGTACCACGGGGGGACATTACAATGAGCAGTTCTTC.

In nucleotides, the CDR3 is TGTGCCAGCAGTGAAGGCACAGGGAGCCAGCCCCAGCATTTT. Amino acid sequence: CASSEGTGSQPQHF. This chain uses TRBV6-1 with TRBJ1-5; D is possibly TRBD1 (6 bases). Germline V gene sequence: CDR1 MNHNS, CDR2 SASEGT. This CDR3 spans 14 amino acids. Deletions cut 1 base from V and 7 bases from J, with 11 bases between.

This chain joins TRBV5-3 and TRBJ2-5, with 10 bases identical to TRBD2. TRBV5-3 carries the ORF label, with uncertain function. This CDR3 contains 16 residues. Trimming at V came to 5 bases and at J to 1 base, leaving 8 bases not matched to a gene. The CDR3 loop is CARRTSGARSQETQYF. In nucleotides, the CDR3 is TGTGCCAGAAGAACTAGCGGGGCGAGATCCCAAGAGACCCAGTACTTC.

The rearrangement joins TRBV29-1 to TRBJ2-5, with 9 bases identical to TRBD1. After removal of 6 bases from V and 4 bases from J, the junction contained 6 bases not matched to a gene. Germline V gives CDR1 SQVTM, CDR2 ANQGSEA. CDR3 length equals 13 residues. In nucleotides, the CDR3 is TGCAGCGTCGTACCGGGACAGGGAGAGACCCAGTACTTC. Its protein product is CSVVPGQGETQYF.

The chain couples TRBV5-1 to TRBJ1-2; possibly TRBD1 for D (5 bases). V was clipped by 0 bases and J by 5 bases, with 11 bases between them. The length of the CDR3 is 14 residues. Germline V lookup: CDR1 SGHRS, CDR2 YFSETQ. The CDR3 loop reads CASSLAGGVYGYTF. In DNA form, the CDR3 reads TGCGCCAGCAGCTTGGCCGGGGGGGTTTATGGCTACACCTTC. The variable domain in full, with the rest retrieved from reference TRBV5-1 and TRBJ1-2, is KAGVTQTPRYLIKTRGQQVTLSCSPISGHRSVSWYQQTPGQGLQFLFEYFSETQRNKGNFPGRFSGRQFSNSRSEMNVSTLELGDSALYLCASSLAGGVYGYTFGSGTRLTVV.

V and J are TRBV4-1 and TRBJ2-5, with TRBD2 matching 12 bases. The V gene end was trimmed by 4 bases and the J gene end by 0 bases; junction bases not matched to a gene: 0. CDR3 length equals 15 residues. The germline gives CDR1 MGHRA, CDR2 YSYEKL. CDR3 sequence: CASSRLAGDQETQYF. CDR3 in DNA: TGCGCCAGCAGCCGACTAGCGGGGGACCAAGAGACCCAGTACTTC.

The CDR3 reads CATHTRRSLGADTQYF. CDR3 bases: TGTGCCACCCACACCCGAAGGTCCTTAGGGGCAGATACGCAGTATTTT. V gene TRBV6-6 combines with J gene TRBJ2-3; the D gene is possibly TRBD1 (5 bases). This CDR3 region has 16 residues. V gave up 10 bases and J gave up 4 bases, with 24 bases separating them. Germline V gives CDR1 MNHNY, CDR2 SVGAGI (reference sequence).

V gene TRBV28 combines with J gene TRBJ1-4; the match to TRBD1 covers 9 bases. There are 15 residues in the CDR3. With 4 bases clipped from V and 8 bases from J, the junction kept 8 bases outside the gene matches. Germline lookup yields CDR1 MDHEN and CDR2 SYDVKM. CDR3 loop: CASSYPGTGNEKLFF. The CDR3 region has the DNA TGTGCCAGCAGTTACCCCGGGACAGGGAACGAAAAACTGTTTTTT.

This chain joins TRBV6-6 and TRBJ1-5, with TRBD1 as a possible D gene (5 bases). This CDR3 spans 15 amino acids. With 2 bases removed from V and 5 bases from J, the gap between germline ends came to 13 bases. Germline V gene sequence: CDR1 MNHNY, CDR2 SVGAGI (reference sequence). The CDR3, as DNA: TGTGCCAGCAGTTACAATGGGGCAGCAGATCAGCCCCAGCATTTT. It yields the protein CASSYNGAADQPQHF.